A single sample is the source of the 8 T cell receptor beta chains below, sequenced in a study of naive and memory T cell subsets. An equimolar mix of two oligonucleotides served as the beta constant-region primer for TRBC1 and TRBC2. Ligated cDNA was amplified by four rounds of PCR with nested alpha and beta constant-region primers and SP2. TCRdb reprocessed the UMI-ligation and nested PCR reads with MiXCR, giving one entry per CDR3 protein. This table holds 80,000 to 95,000 distinct CDR3 sequences, about 9.9% found once. Sequenced input: naive CD8+ T cells from blood. The receptors were gathered from a human donor in good health.

This clonotype was detected a few times. The V and J genes are TRBV7-9 and TRBJ1-1; 9 bases map to TRBD1. V lost 1 base to trimming and J lost 4 bases; unmatched junction nucleotides: 7. The CDR3 is made up of 16 amino acids. Germline-derived CDR1 and CDR2 are SEHNR and FQNEAQ (reference sequence). For the CDR3, the DNA is TGTGCCAGCAGCTTAGTCGGGACAGGGCGACTCACTGAAGCTTTCTTT. It codes for CASSLVGTGRLTEAFF.

This rearrangement joins TRBV9 to TRBJ1-2; 8 bases agree with TRBD1. The V gene end was trimmed by 4 bases and the J gene end by 4 bases; junction bases not matched to a gene: 3. This CDR3 has 13 amino acids. Germline CDR1 reads SGDLS; CDR2 reads YYNGEE. CDR3 bases: TGTGCCAGCAGCCCGGGACAGGCCTATGGCTACACCTTC. It translates to CASSPGQAYGYTF.

This clonotype showed up just a few times. J is TRBJ2-1 and V is TRBV7-9; tentative D call: TRBD1 (5 bases). V lost 5 bases and J 4 bases, leaving 6 bases between the germline ends. The germline CDR1 and CDR2 sequences are SEHNR and FQNEAQ (reference sequence). This CDR3 spans 12 amino acids. For the CDR3, the DNA is TGTGCCAGCAGCCGACAGTACAATGAGCAGTTCTTC. This sequence encodes CASSRQYNEQFF.

V is TRBV7-9 and J is TRBJ1-2; the D is unclear. The CDR3 is 13 amino acids. Trimming left V 10 bases short and J 11 bases short, with 23 bases between. Germline V gives CDR1 SEHNR, CDR2 FQNEAQ (reference sequence). The CDR3, as DNA: TGTGCCATCACCCCTGAAGGCGGAACTGGTTACACCTTC. Translation: CAITPEGGTGYTF.

This clonotype was observed a handful of times. The rearrangement uses TRBV15 and TRBJ2-5; D perhaps matches TRBD2 (6 bases). V lost 0 bases and J 1 base, leaving 9 bases between the germline ends. The germline V gene has CDR1 LNHNV and CDR2 YYDKDF (reference sequence). The CDR3 totals 15 residues. The CDR3 here is CATSRDLGSQETQYF. The CDR3 DNA reads TGTGCCACCAGCAGAGATCTCGGGAGCCAAGAGACCCAGTACTTC.

This clonotype came up many times. The chain carries TRBV20-1 and TRBJ2-3; 7 bases map to TRBD1. Germline V CDR1 and CDR2: DFQATT, SNEGSKA (reference sequence). The CDR3 spans 15 residues. Trimming at V came to 4 bases and at J to 0 bases, leaving 7 bases not matched to a gene. The CDR3 sequence is CSAMAGTVSTDTQYF. The DNA of the CDR3 is TGCAGTGCTATGGCCGGGACAGTTAGCACAGATACGCAGTATTTT.

The table lists this clonotype with a few counts. As DNA, the CDR3 is TGTGCCAGCAGCTCTTCCCTAGGGCAGACCCAGTACTTC. Residues: CASSSSLGQTQYF. The chain combines TRBV5-4 with TRBJ2-5; no clear D. There are 13 residues in the CDR3. Trimming left V 3 bases short and J 6 bases short, with 12 bases between. Per the germline V gene, CDR1 is SGHNT and CDR2 is YYREEE (reference sequence).

This clonotype was counted between two and nine times. The chain carries TRBV27 and TRBJ1-5, with D perhaps TRBD1 (5 bases). V lost 8 bases to trimming and J lost 11 bases, with 25 bases between them. This CDR3 spans 15 amino acids. Germline lookup yields CDR1 MNHEY and CDR2 SMNVEV (reference sequence). In DNA form, the CDR3 reads TGTGCCAGCGGGCGGGGGGTAGACATGCCAAGGGCCCAGCATTTT. Amino acid sequence: CASGRGVDMPRAQHF.